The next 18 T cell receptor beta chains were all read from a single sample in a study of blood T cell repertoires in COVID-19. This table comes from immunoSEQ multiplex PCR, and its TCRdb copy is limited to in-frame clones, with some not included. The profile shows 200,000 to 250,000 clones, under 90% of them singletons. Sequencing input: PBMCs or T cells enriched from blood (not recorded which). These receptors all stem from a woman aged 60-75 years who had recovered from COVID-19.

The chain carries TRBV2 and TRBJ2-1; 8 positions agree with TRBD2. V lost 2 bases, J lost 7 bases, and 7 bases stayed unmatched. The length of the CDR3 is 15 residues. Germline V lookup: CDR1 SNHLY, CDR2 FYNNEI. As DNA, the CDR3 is TGTGCCAGCAGTGAATCCGGGAGGGCCAAGAATGAGCAGTTCTTC. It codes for CASSESGRAKNEQFF.

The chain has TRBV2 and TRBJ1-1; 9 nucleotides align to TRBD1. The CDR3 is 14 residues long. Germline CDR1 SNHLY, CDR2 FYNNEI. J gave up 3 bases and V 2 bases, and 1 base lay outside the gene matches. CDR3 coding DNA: TGTGCCAGCAGTGAAAGGACAGGGGACACTGAAGCTTTCTTT. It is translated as CASSERTGDTEAFF. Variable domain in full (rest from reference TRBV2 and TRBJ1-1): EPEVTQTPSHQVTQMGQEVILRCVPISNHLYFYWYRQILGQKVEFLVSFYNNEISEKSEIFDDQFSVERPDGSNFTLKIRSTKLEDSAMYFCASSERTGDTEAFFGQGTRLTVV.

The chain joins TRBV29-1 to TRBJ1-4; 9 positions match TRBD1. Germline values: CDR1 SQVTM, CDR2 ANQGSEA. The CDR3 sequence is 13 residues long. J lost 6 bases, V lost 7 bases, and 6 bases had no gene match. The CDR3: CSASTGGHEKLFF. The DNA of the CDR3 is TGCAGCGCCTCGACAGGGGGACATGAAAAACTGTTTTTT.

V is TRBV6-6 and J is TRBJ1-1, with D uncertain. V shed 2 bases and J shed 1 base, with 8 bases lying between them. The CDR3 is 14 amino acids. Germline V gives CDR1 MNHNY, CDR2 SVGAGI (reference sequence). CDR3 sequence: CASSYDPRNTEAFF. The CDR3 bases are TGTGCCAGCAGTTACGATCCGAGGAACACTGAAGCTTTCTTT.

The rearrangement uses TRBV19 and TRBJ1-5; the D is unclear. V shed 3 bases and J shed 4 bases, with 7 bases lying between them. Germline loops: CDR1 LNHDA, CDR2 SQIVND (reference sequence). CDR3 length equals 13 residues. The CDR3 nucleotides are TGTGCCAGTAGTATGGAGGGAAATCAGCCCCAGCATTTT. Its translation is CASSMEGNQPQHF.

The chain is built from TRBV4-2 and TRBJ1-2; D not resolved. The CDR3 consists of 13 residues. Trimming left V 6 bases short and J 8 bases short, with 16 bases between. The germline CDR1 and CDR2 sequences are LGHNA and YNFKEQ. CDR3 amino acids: CASSQTYPSGYTF. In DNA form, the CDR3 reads TGTGCCAGCAGTCAGACTTACCCCTCCGGCTACACCTTC.

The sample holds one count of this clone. CDR3 in amino acids: CASSVEPGEGQPQHF. In DNA, the CDR3 is TGTGCCAGCAGCGTTGAACCCGGGGAGGGTCAGCCCCAGCATTTT. The chain joins TRBV9 to TRBJ1-5; D not resolved. Germline V gives CDR1 SGDLS, CDR2 YYNGEE. The CDR3 contains 15 residues. V was pared by 2 bases and J by 6 bases, with 15 bases between.

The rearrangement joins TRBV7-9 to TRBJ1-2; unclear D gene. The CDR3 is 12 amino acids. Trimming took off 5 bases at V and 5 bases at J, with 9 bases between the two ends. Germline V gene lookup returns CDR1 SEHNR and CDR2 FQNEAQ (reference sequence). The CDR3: CASSLLEYGYTF. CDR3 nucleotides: TGTGCCAGCAGCCTTTTGGAGTATGGCTACACCTTC. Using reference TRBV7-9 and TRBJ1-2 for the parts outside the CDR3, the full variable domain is DTGVSQNPRHKITKRGQNVTFRCDPISEHNRLYWYRQTLGQGPEFLTYFQNEAQLEKSRLLSDRFSAERPKGSFSTLEIQRTEQGDSAMYLCASSLLEYGYTFGSGTRLTVV.

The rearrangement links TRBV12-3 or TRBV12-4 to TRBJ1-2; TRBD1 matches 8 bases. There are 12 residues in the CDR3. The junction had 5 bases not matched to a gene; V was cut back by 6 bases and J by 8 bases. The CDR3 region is CASSQGAWGYTF. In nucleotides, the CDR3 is TGTGCCAGCAGCCAGGGGGCCTGGGGCTACACCTTC.

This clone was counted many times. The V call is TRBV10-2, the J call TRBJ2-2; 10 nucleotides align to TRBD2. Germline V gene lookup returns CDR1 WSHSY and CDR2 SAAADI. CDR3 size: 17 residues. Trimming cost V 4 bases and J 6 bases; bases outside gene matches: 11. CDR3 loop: CASSALAGVFVAGELFF. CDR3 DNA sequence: TGCGCCAGCAGTGCCCTAGCGGGAGTGTTCGTCGCCGGGGAGCTGTTTTTT.

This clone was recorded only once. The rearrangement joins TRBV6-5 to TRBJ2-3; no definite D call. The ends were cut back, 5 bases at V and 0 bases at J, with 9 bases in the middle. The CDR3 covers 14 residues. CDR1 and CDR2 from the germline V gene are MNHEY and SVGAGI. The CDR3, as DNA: TGTGCCAGCAGTAACACGCAGAGCACAGATACGCAGTATTTT. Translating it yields CASSNTQSTDTQYF.

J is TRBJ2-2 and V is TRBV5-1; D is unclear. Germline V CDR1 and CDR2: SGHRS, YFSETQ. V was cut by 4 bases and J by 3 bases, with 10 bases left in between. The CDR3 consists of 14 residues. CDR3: CASSVRGYTGELFF. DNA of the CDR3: TGCGCCAGCAGCGTGCGTGGTTACACCGGGGAGCTGTTTTTT.

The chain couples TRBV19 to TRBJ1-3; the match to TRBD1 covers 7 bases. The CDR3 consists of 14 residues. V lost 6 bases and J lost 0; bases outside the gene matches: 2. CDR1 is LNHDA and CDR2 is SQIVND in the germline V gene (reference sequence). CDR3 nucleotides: TGTGCCAGTAGAGACAGGGACTCTGGAAACACCATATATTTT. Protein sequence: CASRDRDSGNTIYF.

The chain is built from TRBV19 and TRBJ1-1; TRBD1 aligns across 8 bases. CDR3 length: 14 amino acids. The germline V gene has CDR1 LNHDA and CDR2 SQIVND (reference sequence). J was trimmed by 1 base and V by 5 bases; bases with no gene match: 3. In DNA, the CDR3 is TGTGCCAGTAGTCCCGGGACAGGGAACACTGAAGCTTTCTTT. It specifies CASSPGTGNTEAFF.

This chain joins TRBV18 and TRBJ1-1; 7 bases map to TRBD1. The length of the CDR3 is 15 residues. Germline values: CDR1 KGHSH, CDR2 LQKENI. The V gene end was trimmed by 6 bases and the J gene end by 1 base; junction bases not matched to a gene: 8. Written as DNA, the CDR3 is TGTGCCAGCTCGACCCGACAGGGACCGAACACTGAAGCTTTCTTT. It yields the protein CASSTRQGPNTEAFF.

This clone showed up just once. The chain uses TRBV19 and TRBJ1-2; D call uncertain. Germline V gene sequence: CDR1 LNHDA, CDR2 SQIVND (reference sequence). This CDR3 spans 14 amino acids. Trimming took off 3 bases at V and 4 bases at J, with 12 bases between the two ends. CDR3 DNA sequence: TGTGCCAGTAGTATTCGGGGTAGGCTCTATGGCTACACCTTC. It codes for CASSIRGRLYGYTF.

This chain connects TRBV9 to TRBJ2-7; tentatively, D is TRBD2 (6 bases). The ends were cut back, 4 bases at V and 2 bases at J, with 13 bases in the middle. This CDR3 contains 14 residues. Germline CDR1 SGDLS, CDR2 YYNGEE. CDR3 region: CASSTGSTAYEQYF. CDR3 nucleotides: TGTGCCAGCAGCACCGGGAGTACGGCCTACGAGCAGTACTTC.

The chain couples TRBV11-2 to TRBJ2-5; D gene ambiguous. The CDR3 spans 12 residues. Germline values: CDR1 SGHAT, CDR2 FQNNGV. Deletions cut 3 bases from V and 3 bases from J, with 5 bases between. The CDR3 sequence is CASSFQEETQYF. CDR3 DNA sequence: TGTGCCAGCAGCTTTCAGGAAGAGACCCAGTACTTC.